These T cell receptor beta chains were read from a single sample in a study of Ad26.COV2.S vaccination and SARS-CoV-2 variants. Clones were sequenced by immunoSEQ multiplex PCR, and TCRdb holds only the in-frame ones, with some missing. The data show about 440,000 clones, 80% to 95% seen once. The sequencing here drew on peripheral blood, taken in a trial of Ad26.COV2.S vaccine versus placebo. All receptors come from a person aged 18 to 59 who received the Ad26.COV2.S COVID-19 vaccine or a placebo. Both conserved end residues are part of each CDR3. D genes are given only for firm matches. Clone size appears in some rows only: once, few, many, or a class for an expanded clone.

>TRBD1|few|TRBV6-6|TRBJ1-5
CASSQGARQPQHF
TGTGCCAGCAGTCAGGGGGCGAGACAGCCCCAGCATTTT
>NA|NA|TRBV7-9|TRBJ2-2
CASSSSRGPAAGELFF
TGTGCCAGCAGCTCCTCACGAGGGCCCGCCGCCGGGGAGCTGTTTTTT
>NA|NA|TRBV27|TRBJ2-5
CASNLPPGRRIQYF
TGTGCCAGCAACTTACCTCCGGGCCGACGAATCCAGTACTTC
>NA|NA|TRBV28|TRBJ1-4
CASSFRTAANEKLFF
TGTGCCAGCAGCTTCCGGACAGCCGCTAATGAAAAACTGTTTTTT
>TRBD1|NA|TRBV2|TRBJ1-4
CASSRDSSTNEKLFF
TGTGCCAGCAGCCGGGACAGCTCAACTAATGAAAAACTGTTTTTT
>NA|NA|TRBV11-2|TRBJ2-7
CASSIGRYEQYF
TGTGCCAGCAGCATCGGGAGATACGAGCAGTACTTC
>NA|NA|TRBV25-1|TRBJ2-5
CASSEQETQYF
TGTGCCAGCAGTGAGCAAGAGACCCAGTACTTC
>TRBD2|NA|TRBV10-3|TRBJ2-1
CAISAGLAGSNEQFF
TGTGCCATCAGTGCGGGACTAGCGGGAAGTAATGAGCAGTTCTTC
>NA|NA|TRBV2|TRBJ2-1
CASSEAPGREEQFF
TGTGCCAGCAGTGAAGCTCCGGGGCGAGAGGAGCAGTTCTTC
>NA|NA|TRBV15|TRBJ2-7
CATSRSRALPYEQYF
TGTGCCACCAGCAGAAGCCGGGCCCTACCTTACGAGCAGTACTTC
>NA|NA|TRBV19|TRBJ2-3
CASSVGRVTDTQYF
TGTGCCAGTAGTGTTGGCAGGGTGACAGATACGCAGTATTTT
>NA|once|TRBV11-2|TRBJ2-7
CASSPRGGNYEQYF
TGTGCCAGCAGCCCCCGGGGCGGGAACTACGAGCAGTACTTC
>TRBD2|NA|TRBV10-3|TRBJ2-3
CAISGTSGTPDTQYF
TGTGCCATCAGTGGGACTAGCGGGACACCAGATACGCAGTATTTT
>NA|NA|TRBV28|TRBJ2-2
CASSIGRELFF
TGTGCCAGCAGCATCGGGCGGGAGCTGTTTTTT
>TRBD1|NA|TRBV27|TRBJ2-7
CASSRDREHEQYF
TGTGCCAGCAGTAGGGACAGGGAGCACGAGCAGTACTTC
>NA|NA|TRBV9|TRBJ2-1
CASSRSGGGYNEQFF
TGTGCCAGCAGTCGTTCGGGCGGAGGCTACAATGAGCAGTTCTTC
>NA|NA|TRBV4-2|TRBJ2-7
CASSQSPGVTYEQYF
TGTGCCAGCAGCCAGTCCCCGGGGGTTACCTACGAGCAGTACTTC
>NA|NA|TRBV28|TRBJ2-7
CASTREGYEQYF
TGTGCCAGCACCCGAGAGGGGTACGAGCAGTACTTC
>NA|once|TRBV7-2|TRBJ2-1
CASSLVGDGYNEQFF
TGTGCCAGCAGCTTGGTAGGGGACGGATACAATGAGCAGTTCTTC
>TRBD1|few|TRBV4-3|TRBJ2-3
CASSQDTGGADTQYF
TGCGCCAGCAGCCAAGATACAGGGGGCGCAGATACGCAGTATTTT
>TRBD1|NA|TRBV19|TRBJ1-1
CASSVDRGGLNTEAFF
TGTGCCAGTAGTGTCGACAGGGGAGGTTTAAACACTGAAGCTTTCTTT
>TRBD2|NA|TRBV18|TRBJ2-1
CASSPSGRAGDEQFF
TGTGCCAGCTCACCTAGCGGGAGGGCCGGGGATGAGCAGTTCTTC
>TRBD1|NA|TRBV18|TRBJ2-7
CASSPQGAYEQYF
TGTGCCAGCTCACCGCAGGGGGCCTACGAGCAGTACTTC
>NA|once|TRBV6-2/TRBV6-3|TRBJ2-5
CASSYPQETQYF
TGTGCCAGCAGTTACCCGCAAGAGACCCAGTACTTC
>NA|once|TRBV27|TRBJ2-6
CASSPSTSGANVLTF
TGTGCCAGCAGCCCATCCACCTCTGGGGCCAACGTCCTGACTTTC
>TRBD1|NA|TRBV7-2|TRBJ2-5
CASSLSRGLQETQYF
TGTGCCAGCAGCTTAAGCAGGGGGCTCCAAGAGACCCAGTACTTC
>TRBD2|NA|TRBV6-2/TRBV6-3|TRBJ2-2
CASSTPTSGGVNTGELFF
TGTGCCAGCAGTACCCCGACTAGCGGGGGAGTGAACACCGGGGAGCTGTTTTTT